Presented here are 32 T cell receptor beta chains from one specimen sequenced in a study of spatial heterogeneity in lung cancer. Stated time point: sample taken at primary tumor resection. No cells were sorted before sequencing. The whole RNA sequenced was extracted from tumor, nontumor lung or frozen PBMC. TCRdb recomputed calls from the 5' RACE reads with MiXCR, one row per CDR3 protein. Found here are about 4,400 distinct CDR3 sequences, almost 35% of them singletons; the top ten hold around 34%. The sequencing here drew on PBMCs, taken at surgery. The origin of the receptors is a male donor with early-stage non-small cell lung cancer.

This clonotype has just a few counts. Found in a library prepared for alpha chains, this beta chain is an off-target read, and its abundance has little meaning. The genes are TRBV20-1 and TRBJ2-1; tentative D call: TRBD2 (6 bases). The V and J ends lost 1 base and 9 bases respectively, with 19 bases between them. Germline-derived CDR1 and CDR2 are DFQATT and SNEGSKA (reference sequence). The CDR3 runs to 15 residues. CDR3: CSARVRGRLKGEQFF. For the CDR3, the DNA is TGCAGTGCTAGAGTCCGGGGGAGGCTAAAGGGTGAGCAGTTCTTC.

Concerning this clonotype: This beta chain slipped into a library made for alpha chains as a stray read, so its size is not meaningful. The chain employs TRBV5-1 and TRBJ2-1, with D tentatively TRBD2 (6 bases). The CDR3 has 15 amino acids. Looked up from germline, CDR1 is SGHRS and CDR2 is YFSETQ. The V end was cut by 1 base, the J end by 6 bases, with 14 bases between. CDR3 nucleotides: TGCGCCAGCAGCTTGTCCGGGCTAGCGCGCAATGAGCAGTTCTTC. Its translation: CASSLSGLARNEQFF.

This clonotype was seen a few times. This beta chain appears as a stray read in a library generated for alpha chains; its size is not informative. The chain has TRBV28 and TRBJ2-6; tentatively, D is TRBD2 (7 bases). Germline V gene sequence: CDR1 MDHEN, CDR2 SYDVKM. The CDR3 is 17 amino acids. The V end was cut by 4 bases, the J end by 3 bases, with 16 bases between. The CDR3 DNA reads as TGTGCCAGCAGTTCCCCACGGGGGGCGGATGGGGCCAACGTCCTGACTTTC. This gives the protein CASSSPRGADGANVLTF.

This clonotype is labeled as medium-sized (0.01 to 0.1%). This beta chain lies outside the target of a library built for alpha chains; its clone size means little. This sequence joins TRBV20-1 and TRBJ2-1; D is unresolved. This CDR3 contains 14 residues. Germline lookup yields CDR1 DFQATT and CDR2 SNEGSKA (reference sequence). V was cut by 5 bases and J by 4 bases, with 15 bases left in between. CDR3 DNA: TGCAGTGCTCAACCCTCACTTACTTACAATGAGCAGTTCTTC. Translated, it gives CSAQPSLTYNEQFF.

About this clonotype itself: This beta chain is an unintended read in a library built for alpha chains; its size means little. This chain joins TRBV3-1 and TRBJ2-7; perhaps TRBD1 as D (5 bases). CDR1 and CDR2 from the germline V gene are LGHDT and YNNKEL (reference sequence). The CDR3 runs 14 residues. Trimming pared 4 bases from V and 0 bases from J, leaving 10 bases between. The CDR3 DNA is TGTGCCAGCAGCCTAAGACAGATCTCCTACGAGCAGTACTTC. Protein product: CASSLRQISYEQYF.

In the case of this clonotype: The library was built for alpha chains, so this beta chain is an off-target read and its size means little. This chain links TRBV7-8 with TRBJ2-4; a weak D match, TRBD1 (6 bases). Trimming took off 0 bases at V and 1 base at J, with 10 bases between the two ends. The CDR3 is 16 amino acids. In germline, CDR1 is SGHVS, CDR2 FQNEAQ. CDR3 in amino acids: CASSLAMGAAKNIQYF. The CDR3 DNA reads as TGTGCCAGCAGCTTAGCGATGGGGGCGGCCAAAAACATTCAGTACTTC.

As concerns this clonotype: A library prepared for alpha chains yielded this beta chain as an off-target read; its size is of little meaning. The V and J genes are TRBV10-3 and TRBJ2-1; tentative D call: TRBD2 (6 bases). V lost 0 bases to trimming and J lost 4 bases, with 13 bases between them. Germline V lookup: CDR1 ENHRY, CDR2 SYGVKD. The CDR3 totals 16 residues. The CDR3 is CAISESGGNLYNEQFF. The CDR3 bases are TGTGCCATCAGTGAGTCTGGCGGGAATTTGTACAATGAGCAGTTCTTC.

Worth noting for this clonotype: Since it is a stray read in a library aimed at alpha chains, this beta chain has a size that is not meaningful. CDR3 protein: CASSHARLPYEQYF. Here the CDR3 DNA reads TGCGCCAGCAGCCACGCACGACTACCCTACGAGCAGTACTTC. This chain links TRBV4-1 with TRBJ2-7; TRBD2 is a possible D gene (5 bases). The CDR3 runs 14 residues. CDR1 and CDR2 from the germline V gene are MGHRA and YSYEKL. Trimming pared 3 bases from V and 2 bases from J, leaving 11 bases between.

A remark on this clonotype: Since the library was made to target alpha chains, this beta chain is a stray read and its abundance is not meaningful. The chain employs TRBV10-3 and TRBJ2-3, with 7 positions matching TRBD1. After removal of 5 bases from V and 6 bases from J, the junction contained 2 bases not matched to a gene. Germline V lookup: CDR1 ENHRY, CDR2 SYGVKD. CDR3 length: 12 residues. CDR3 nucleotides: TGTGCCATCAGTATACAGGGGGATACGCAGTATTTT. It specifies CAISIQGDTQYF.

In its sample, this clonotype is medium-sized (0.01 to 0.1%). In a library made to pick up alpha chains, this beta chain is a stray read with a size that means little. The chain uses TRBV18 and TRBJ2-5, with 9 bases lining up with TRBD2. CDR3 length: 17 amino acids. J gave up 5 bases and V 0 bases, and 10 bases lay outside the gene matches. The germline V gene has CDR1 KGHSH and CDR2 LQKENI. The CDR3: CASSPPTGGRAGETQYF. For the CDR3, the DNA is TGTGCCAGCTCACCACCGACAGGCGGGAGGGCCGGTGAGACCCAGTACTTC.

A word on this clonotype: This beta chain is a stray read from a library made for alpha chains; its abundance is not meaningful. The chain uses TRBV27 and TRBJ2-1, with D possibly TRBD2 on 5 matching bases. Germline-derived CDR1 and CDR2 are MNHEY and SMNVEV (reference sequence). The CDR3 spans 16 residues. V lost 5 bases, J lost 10 bases, and 24 bases lay in between. CDR3 region: CASSPDFTGWSDEQFF. CDR3 bases: TGTGCCAGCAGTCCAGACTTTACGGGATGGTCTGACGAGCAGTTCTTC.

Regarding this clonotype: Little can be read into the size of this beta chain, an off-target read in a library designed for alpha chains. The chain combines TRBV5-6 with TRBJ2-7; D might be TRBD2 (5 bases). V shed 1 base and J shed 4 bases, with 12 bases lying between them. Germline V gene lookup returns CDR1 SGHDT and CDR2 YYEEEE. The CDR3 has 14 residues. The CDR3 sequence: CASSLLGSRYEQYF. The CDR3 bases are TGTGCCAGCAGCTTGCTTGGGAGTCGATACGAGCAGTACTTC.

A few counts support this clonotype. This beta chain lies outside the target of a library built for alpha chains; its clone size means little. The rearrangement uses TRBV6-6 and TRBJ2-7; 10 bases map to TRBD2. Germline assignment: CDR1 MNHNY and CDR2 SVGAGI (reference sequence). Trimming took 2 bases from V and 1 from J; bases not matched to a gene: 5. The CDR3 is made up of 16 amino acids. The CDR3 DNA reads TGTGCCAGCAGTTACGTCCGGACTAGCGGATCCTACGAGCAGTACTTC. Translating gives CASSYVRTSGSYEQYF.

This clonotype has more than one count but fewer than ten. The library was designed around alpha chains, so this beta chain is a stray read whose abundance carries little weight. The DNA of the CDR3 is TGCGCCAGCAGTATGAGGCTTAATGAGCAGTTCTTC. Its translation: CASSMRLNEQFF. The chain uses TRBV10-2 and TRBJ2-1, with D hard to call. Trimming removed 5 bases from V and 7 bases from J, with 9 bases in between. This CDR3 has 12 residues. Per germline, CDR1 WSHSY and CDR2 SAAADI.

Details on this clonotype: Because the library targeted alpha chains, this beta chain is an off-target read whose size means little. The chain joins TRBV2 to TRBJ2-5; TRBD2 matches 7 bases. The junction had 7 bases not matched to a gene; V was cut back by 5 bases and J by 1 base. CDR1 and CDR2 (germline): SNHLY, FYNNEI. The CDR3 is 15 residues long. As DNA, the CDR3 is TGTGCCAGCAGTCGTTCCGGCGGGGGCCAAGAGACCCAGTACTTC. Translation gives CASSRSGGGQETQYF.

As regards this clonotype: Because this beta chain is a stray read in a library intended to capture alpha chains, its abundance should not be given much weight. DNA of the CDR3: TGCAGTGCTAGAAGGGCGAACATTCAGTACTTC. It is translated as CSARRANIQYF. The chain is built from TRBV20-1 and TRBJ2-4; D is undetermined. V was pared by 2 bases and J by 7 bases, with 6 bases between. The CDR3 extends over 11 amino acids. The germline V gene has CDR1 DFQATT and CDR2 SNEGSKA (reference sequence).

As regards this clonotype: This beta chain is off target for a library built for alpha chains, so its abundance means little. CDR3 residues: CASSEDRGRTDTQYF. As DNA, the CDR3 is TGTGCCAGCAGTGAGGACAGGGGGCGCACAGATACGCAGTATTTT. The chain combines TRBV2 with TRBJ2-3, with 11 bases that match TRBD1. The CDR3 is 15 amino acids. With 3 bases clipped from V and 1 base from J, the junction kept 0 bases outside the gene matches. Germline-derived CDR1 and CDR2 are SNHLY and FYNNEI.

As to this clonotype: Little can be read into the size of this beta chain, an off-target read in a library designed for alpha chains. The V call is TRBV12-3 or TRBV12-4, the J call TRBJ2-1; 12 bases map to TRBD2. The trim removed 4 bases at V and 9 bases at J, leaving 7 bases unmatched. The CDR3 extends over 15 amino acids. CDR3: CASSSGLAGLSEQFF. In DNA form, the CDR3 reads TGTGCCAGCAGTTCCGGACTAGCGGGACTGAGTGAGCAGTTCTTC.

The table lists this clonotype with a few counts. A library prepared for alpha chains yielded this beta chain as an off-target read; its size is of little meaning. This chain links TRBV12-3 or TRBV12-4 with TRBJ2-7, with D uncertain. CDR3 size: 13 residues. Trimming took 2 bases from V and 1 from J, leaving 6 bases between them. Written as DNA, the CDR3 is TGTGCCAGCAGTTTATTGGGTTCCTACGAGCAGTACTTC. Translated: CASSLLGSYEQYF.

A word on this clonotype: The size of this beta chain means little, since it is a stray read in a library made for alpha chains. This chain uses TRBV6-6 with TRBJ1-5; TRBD1 aligns across 9 bases. Germline V gives CDR1 MNHNY, CDR2 SVGAGI (reference sequence). V gave up 2 bases and J gave up 3 bases; unmatched junction bases: 8. The CDR3 is made up of 17 amino acids. The chain's CDR3 is CASSYRTGTGNNQPQHF. The DNA for the CDR3 is TGTGCCAGCAGTTACCGAACCGGGACAGGGAACAATCAGCCCCAGCATTTT.

With regard to this clonotype: The library was prepared for alpha chains; this beta chain is a stray read, so its frequency means little. This chain links TRBV18 with TRBJ2-7; 10 bases fit TRBD2. CDR1 is KGHSH, CDR2 LQKENI, per germline. The CDR3 extends over 15 amino acids. V was pared by 3 bases and J by 0 bases, with 2 bases of the junction left unmatched. CDR3 protein: CASSPSSGSSYEQYF. As DNA, the CDR3 is TGTGCCAGCTCACCGTCTAGCGGGAGCTCCTACGAGCAGTACTTC.

This clonotype was observed a handful of times. The size of this beta chain means little, since it is a stray read in a library made for alpha chains. The chain is built from TRBV6-5 and TRBJ2-3; either TRBD1 or TRBD2 may fit D (5 bases each). Deletions cut 5 bases from V and 7 bases from J, with 10 bases between. Per the germline V gene, CDR1 is MNHEY and CDR2 is SVGAGI. This CDR3 has 12 residues. This CDR3 reads CASSGGVNTQYF. The DNA for the CDR3 is TGTGCCAGCAGTGGGGGAGTTAATACGCAGTATTTT.

This clonotype was detected a few times. Since it is a stray read in a library aimed at alpha chains, this beta chain has a size that is not meaningful. The chain uses TRBV24-1 and TRBJ2-1, with TRBD1 identical over 8 bases. Germline CDR1 KGHDR, CDR2 SFDVKD. J gave up 4 bases and V 7 bases, and 5 bases lay outside the gene matches. This CDR3 has 14 residues. The CDR3 DNA reads as TGTGCCACCAGCAGGGACAGGATATACAATGAGCAGTTCTTC. Translating it yields CATSRDRIYNEQFF.

Comment on this clonotype: A library prepared for alpha chains yielded this beta chain as an off-target read; its size is of little meaning. This chain links TRBV6-5 with TRBJ2-4, with D tentatively TRBD2 (5 bases). The germline V and J ends were trimmed by 0 bases and 7 bases, with 16 bases remaining between them. Germline V gene data show CDR1 as MNHEY and CDR2 as SVGAGI. The CDR3 runs to 16 residues. DNA of the CDR3: TGTGCCAGCAGTTACTCGAGGCGCGGGTCGGACAACATTCAGTACTTC. Translation: CASSYSRRGSDNIQYF.

With respect to this clonotype: This beta chain came through as a stray read in a library set up for alpha chains, and its size says little. The V call is TRBV7-2, the J call TRBJ2-7, with D possibly being TRBD1 (5 bases). The germline CDR1 and CDR2 sequences are SGHTA and FQGNSA. V shed 5 bases and J shed 3 bases, with 8 bases lying between them. This CDR3 is built from 12 residues. This CDR3 is CASSQQGYEQYF. Here the CDR3 DNA reads TGTGCCAGCAGCCAGCAGGGCTACGAGCAGTACTTC.

On this clonotype: The library was built for alpha chains, so this beta chain is an off-target read and its size means little. The rearrangement joins TRBV27 to TRBJ2-7; 9 bases map to TRBD2. The V gene end was trimmed by 6 bases and the J gene end by 4 bases; junction bases not matched to a gene: 13. Germline V gene sequence: CDR1 MNHEY, CDR2 SMNVEV (reference sequence). The CDR3 consists of 16 residues. In DNA form, the CDR3 reads TGTGCCAGCAGGCTGCGGGCGGGAGGGCCGTGGTACGAGCAGTACTTC. Protein sequence: CASRLRAGGPWYEQYF.

This clonotype has just a few counts. The size of this beta chain means little, since it is a stray read in a library made for alpha chains. This chain connects TRBV29-1 to TRBJ2-7, with 8 bases that match TRBD2. Germline CDR1 is SQVTM and CDR2 is ANQGSEA. The ends lost 5 bases at V and 12 bases at J; junction bases unmatched: 12. The CDR3 contains 12 residues. The CDR3 DNA reads as TGCAGCGTTTTGGTAGCGGGACCTTCCCCGTACTTC. This encodes CSVLVAGPSPYF.

This clonotype has a handful of counts. This beta chain lies outside the target of a library built for alpha chains; its clone size means little. The genes are TRBV12-3 or TRBV12-4 and TRBJ2-5; 9 bases fit TRBD2. The V and J ends lost 5 bases and 5 bases, in that order; junction bases with no gene match: 12. The CDR3 loop spans 16 amino acids. The CDR3, as DNA: TGTGCCAGCAGTCAGACTAGCGGCATTTCCGGGGAGACCCAGTACTTC. Translation gives CASSQTSGISGETQYF.

Note on this clonotype: As an off-target read in a library built for alpha chains, this beta chain has a frequency of little significance. CDR3 nucleotide sequence: TGTGCCAGCAGCCAATCAAACAGGGGTGCGCAGTATTTT. It specifies CASSQSNRGAQYF. The V call is TRBV14, the J call TRBJ2-3; 7 nucleotides match TRBD1. The CDR3 totals 13 residues. Unmatched junction bases numbered 6, after V lost 2 bases and J lost 10 bases. Germline V gene lookup returns CDR1 SGHDN and CDR2 FVKESK.

In regard to this clonotype: This beta chain is a stray sequence in a library constructed for alpha chains; its clone size is not meaningful. J is TRBJ2-7 and V is TRBV27; 7 bases align to TRBD2. This CDR3 comprises 13 residues. The trim removed 2 bases at V and 6 bases at J, leaving 4 bases unmatched. Germline values: CDR1 MNHEY, CDR2 SMNVEV (reference sequence). The CDR3 here is CASSLAGEAEQYF. The CDR3 DNA follows: TGTGCCAGCAGTTTAGCGGGAGAGGCCGAGCAGTACTTC.

On this clonotype itself: Within a library made for alpha chains, this beta chain is off target, and its count is uninformative. The rearrangement joins TRBV6-2 or TRBV6-3 to TRBJ2-5; D unresolved. The CDR3 extends over 11 amino acids. The germline CDR1 and CDR2 sequences are MNHEY and SVGEGT. V gave up 2 bases and J gave up 4 bases, with 2 bases separating them. The DNA for the CDR3 is TGTGCCAGCAGTTACGGAGAGACCCAGTACTTC. Its translation is CASSYGETQYF.

This clonotype showed up just a few times. Compared with germline, one end of the junction differs, possibly owing to a read error. The library was designed around alpha chains, so this beta chain is a stray read whose abundance carries little weight. The chain combines TRBV12-3 or TRBV12-4 with TRBJ2-5, with a tentative D call TRBD1 (5 bases). This CDR3 spans 12 amino acids. DNA of the CDR3: TGTGCCAGCAGTTTAGAGAATGCCGCCAGGGACTTC. This gives the protein CASSLENAARDF.